The rows below give T cell receptor beta chains drawn from one sample of a study of CD8 T cells in Susac syndrome. TCRdb processed the immunoSEQ multiplex PCR reads anew with MiXCR; each CDR3 protein has one entry. The repertoire has around 170,000 distinct CDR3 sequences, 90% to 97% of them found once; the top ten carry around 0.096%. Sequencing was performed on CD4+ T cells from PBMCs. Receptor source: a human donor with Susac syndrome. Each CDR3 is given with its conserved first and last residue. D genes are given only for firm matches. Size is omitted from some rows. Given values are once, few, many or a class for expanded clones.

abundance,j_gene,v_gene,d_gene,CDR3nt,CDR3aa
.,TRBJ2-7,TRBV20-1,.,TGCAGTGCCTCCAGGCACTACGAGCAGTACTTC,CSASRHYEQYF
.,TRBJ1-2,TRBV20-1,.,TGCAGTGCTAGGGGGACTAACTATGGCTACACCTTC,CSARGTNYGYTF
.,TRBJ1-2,TRBV7-9,TRBD1,TGTGCCAGCAGCTTTTCTACAGGGGCAGGAGGCTACACCTTC,CASSFSTGAGGYTF
once,TRBJ2-1,TRBV13,.,TGTGCCAGCAGCGTCGTAATGTACTCCTACAATGAGCAGTTCTTC,CASSVVMYSYNEQFF
once,TRBJ2-7,TRBV10-3,TRBD1,TGTGCCATCAGTGATGGACAGGGGAGATCCTACGAGCAGTACTTC,CAISDGQGRSYEQYF
.,TRBJ1-1,TRBV6-6,.,TGTGCCAGCTCTCAACCCTTCAATCAGGGTGGGACTGAAGCTTTCTTT,CASSQPFNQGGTEAFF
once,TRBJ2-5,TRBV6-2/TRBV6-3,.,TGTGCCAGCAGAGTCATAAGCGGCCGTACTCAAGAGACCCAGTACTTC,CASRVISGRTQETQYF
.,TRBJ1-1,TRBV7-2,.,TGTGCCAGCAGTCTTAGGTTTTTCGGCAGGACGAGGAACACTGAAGCTTTCTTT,CASSLRFFGRTRNTEAFF
.,TRBJ1-6,TRBV5-6,.,TGTGCCAGCAGCATGGGCCGACTACCGAATTCACCCCTCCACTTT,CASSMGRLPNSPLHF
.,TRBJ2-2,TRBV6-5,TRBD2,TGTGCCAGCAGTTACCGGGGCGGGAGCGACACCGGGGAGCTGTTTTTT,CASSYRGGSDTGELFF
once,TRBJ2-3,TRBV5-1,TRBD1,TGCGCCAGCAGCGAAGAGGACAGGGGTGTGGATACGCAGTATTTT,CASSEEDRGVDTQYF
.,TRBJ2-3,TRBV5-1,TRBD2,TGCGCCAGCAGCTCCCCCGGGACTAGCGGGGATACGCAGTATTTT,CASSSPGTSGDTQYF
.,TRBJ1-5,TRBV5-1,.,TGCGCCAGCAGCTCTTCCGGAACTCCGGGGCAGCCCCAGCATTTT,CASSSSGTPGQPQHF
.,TRBJ2-5,TRBV9,TRBD1,TGTGCCAGCAGCGCGGGACAGGGAACGGTGGAGACCCAGTACTTC,CASSAGQGTVETQYF
.,TRBJ2-4,TRBV28,.,TGTGCCAGCAGGGGTCCAGCAAACATTCAGTACTTC,CASRGPANIQYF
.,TRBJ2-1,TRBV5-4,TRBD2,TGTGCCAGCAGCTTGAAGAGCGGGGCCGTTTACAATGAGCAGTTCTTC,CASSLKSGAVYNEQFF
.,TRBJ1-1,TRBV19,.,TGTGCCAGTAGTATCCAGGGCCATAATCCGAACACTGAAGCTTTCTTT,CASSIQGHNPNTEAFF
.,TRBJ2-3,TRBV7-2,TRBD2,TGTGCCAACTCAAAGCGGGGTACAGATACGCAGTATTTT,CANSKRGTDTQYF
.,TRBJ1-2,TRBV9,TRBD1,TGTGCCAGCAGAACAGTAGGACAGGCCGATGGCTACACCTTC,CASRTVGQADGYTF
.,TRBJ2-5,TRBV6-5,.,TGTGCCAGCAGTTACTCGCCTACCCCCCAAGAGACCCAGTACTTC,CASSYSPTPQETQYF
.,TRBJ1-5,TRBV12-3/TRBV12-4,.,TGTGCCAGCCGTGGGACTCACCACAATCAGCCCCAGCATTTT,CASRGTHHNQPQHF